The sequence of this TCR beta chain was determined in a study of blood T cell repertoires in COVID-19 (dated by TCRdb to the early 2020s). About the investigation overall: Samples from collaborators originated in the United States, Italy and Spain and spanned both the acute and convalescent phases of COVID-19. The material from the prospective study consisted of cDNA or gDNA derived from T cells, B-cell-depleted T cells, or PBMCs. The dataset comprised deeply sampled blood TCRbeta repertoires from subjects exposed to, actively infected with, or recovered from COVID-19. The repertoires were made available in a free public database intended to serve as a resource for research on the immune response to SARS-CoV-2. Samples came from the ongoing ImmuneRACE study (first 160 participants) plus 1,254 subjects from 6 global collaborators. Sample metadata almost always included a de-identified subject ID, COVID-19 status, age in years and sex. Where available, HLA class I and class II types were taken from metadata supplied by the sample provider and were not determined by assay-based typing. Overall study outcomes, separate from this receptor: How much clinical and demographic metadata was included differed by source and by participant, and the metadata was provided uncurated.

TCRbeta CDR3 regions were amplified from genomic DNA using the immunoSEQ Assay, a bias-controlled multiplex PCR. As for the original processing: Nucleated cell counts per sample were estimated from amplification of reference gene primers within the assay. To quantify the absolute abundance of each unique TCRbeta CDR3 rearrangement, sequence reads were collapsed and filtered. Productive Simpson clonality was computed per sample as the square root of Simpson's diversity index over productive rearrangements. TCRdb retrieved this table from immuneACCESS and kept in-frame rearrangements only. Not all clones are present; in checked studies, unresolved V genes account for under half, and no reason is known for the remainder. V and J calls and clone size are given by that table; D and trimming were obtained from the DNA. In this sample the table shows about 190,000 clones, approximately 85% of which occur a single time. The top ten constitute more than 4.5% of the sample.

The germline V gene encodes CDR1 MNHNY and CDR2 SVGAGI (reference sequence). The germline V end is reduced by 2 bases and the J end by 1 base; junction bases left unmatched: 4. From cysteine to phenylalanine, the CDR3 is 16 amino acids long. The entry retains the CDR3 DNA only, 48 bases that are in frame from base 1. As for this clone: No antigen is known for it. Base qualities were left out, and no much larger clone turns up one base away.

Each collaborating institution followed its own protocols to collect whole blood in K2EDTA tubes. For TCRbeta analysis, collaborators shipped samples in one of three forms: frozen whole blood, isolated PBMCs, or DNA extracted from either of those sample types. The receptor chain draws on TRBV6-6 and TRBJ1-5; TRBD1 lines up with 8 middle nucleotides. The specimen was peripheral blood. This receptor was taken from a woman in her 70s with active or convalescent COVID-19. The nucleotide sequence is TGTGCCAGCAGTTACGGACAGGGTGGGAGCAATCAGCCCCAGCATTTT. This translates into CASSYGQGGSNQPQHF.